The clone carrying this TCR beta chain showed up many times. No antigen is known for it. Sequencing of 15-18 subjects in each run yielded over 160 million TCR-beta sequences. MiXCR, applied by TCRdb to the 5' RACE reads, yields one record per CDR3 protein. The table includes 55,000 to 85,000 distinct CDR3 sequences, 2.5% to 4% detected once. The data belong to a study of neurological immune-mediated disorders. On the study more broadly: There were around 34 multiple sclerosis patients; around 30 were relapsing-remitting and 3 were secondary progressive. General study results and limits: Healthy controls had more TCR clonal expansion than multiple sclerosis, which showed the least, whereas HTLV-1-associated myelopathy showed the most. Expanded clones shared no CDR3 amino acid sequences across subjects, suggesting private repertoires in all groups.

CDR3 length: 14 residues. Per germline, CDR1 SEHNR and CDR2 FQNEAQ (reference sequence). V trimming: 5 bases; J trimming: 6 bases; junction bases outside the gene matches: 4. The chain couples TRBV7-9 to TRBJ2-1; 10 bases are a match to TRBD1. The material sequenced was PBMCs. This receptor was taken from a woman in her fifties or sixties with multiple sclerosis. Written as DNA, the CDR3 is TGTGCCAGCAGCGCCCGGACAGGGGGCAATGAGCAGTTCTTC. Translated, it gives CASSARTGGNEQFF.